The rows below give T cell receptor beta chains drawn from one sample of a study of blood T cells in healthy people across ages. Via MiXCR, TCRdb re-called the 5' RACE reads, giving one row per CDR3 protein. The data hold fewer than 2 million distinct CDR3 sequences, with about two fifths observed a single time. What was sequenced was blood. All receptors derive from a human donor in good health. Both conserved end residues are part of each CDR3. D genes are given only for firm matches. Size tells how often a clone was seen (once, few, many) or the class of an expanded clone, and some rows leave it out.

d_gene	abundance	v_gene	len	j_gene	CDR3aa	CDR3nt
NA	NA	TRBV9	14	TRBJ2-3	CASSVDVGSWTQYF	TGTGCCAGCAGCGTAGATGTGGGATCTTGGACGCAGTATTTT
TRBD1	NA	TRBV24-1	15	TRBJ1-4	CATSDSDRFNEKLFF	TGTGCCACCAGTGATTCGGACAGGTTCAATGAAAAACTGTTTTTT
NA	NA	TRBV2	13	TRBJ2-5	CASRREVQGTQYF	TGTGCCAGCCGGAGGGAGGTGCAGGGGACCCAGTACTTC
NA	NA	TRBV2	12	TRBJ2-7	CASSSRGAEQYF	TGTGCCAGCAGTTCCAGGGGGGCCGAGCAGTACTTC
NA	NA	TRBV9	15	TRBJ1-2	CASSAQSGFNYGCTF	TGTGCCAGCAGCGCGCAATCCGGCTTCAACTATGGCTGCACCTTC
NA	NA	TRBV7-9	13	TRBJ1-2	CASSFEEAYGYTF	TGTGCCAGCAGCTTTGAGGAGGCCTATGGCTACACCTTC
NA	NA	TRBV10-3	16	TRBJ2-1	CAISEGRDSLRNEQFF	TGTGCCATCAGTGAGGGGAGAGATAGCTTGAGGAATGAGCAGTTCTTC
NA	NA	TRBV20-1	14	TRBJ2-7	CSARDRMVVYEQYF	TGCAGTGCTAGAGATCGAATGGTCGTCTACGAGCAGTACTTC
NA	few	TRBV4-2	15	TRBJ1-1	CASSQGLRYRTEAFF	TGTGCCAGCAGCCAAGGTCTGCGGTATCGCACTGAAGCTTTCTTT
TRBD2	NA	TRBV12-3/TRBV12-4	17	TRBJ2-5	CASSYGTSDRLQETQYF	TGTGCCAGCAGTTACGGGACTAGCGATCGACTTCAAGAGACCCAGTACTTC
NA	NA	TRBV29-1	11	TRBJ2-3	CSVEVKGTQYF	TGCAGCGTTGAAGTTAAGGGTACGCAGTATTTT
NA	NA	TRBV4-1	16	TRBJ2-5	CASSQETQAIQETQYF	TGCGCCAGCAGCCAAGAAACACAAGCGATCCAAGAGACCCAGTACTTC
NA	few	TRBV27	13	TRBJ2-7	CASSWGARTEQYF	TGTGCCAGCAGCTGGGGGGCCAGAACCGAGCAGTACTTC
TRBD1	few	TRBV2	17	TRBJ2-7	CASSPGQGASLSYEQYF	TGTGCCAGCAGTCCCGGACAGGGGGCTTCCCTAAGCTACGAGCAGTACTTC
TRBD1	few	TRBV15	15	TRBJ2-7	CATSRAQGATNEQYF	TGTGCCACCAGCAGAGCCCAGGGGGCGACTAACGAGCAGTACTTC
NA	NA	TRBV18	15	TRBJ2-7	CASSPRTTGTYEQYF	TGTGCCAGCTCACCGCGGACCACGGGAACCTACGAGCAGTACTTC
NA	NA	TRBV6-2/TRBV6-3	15	TRBJ1-1	CASTVSRGAGTEAFF	TGTGCCAGCACCGTCTCAAGGGGGGCCGGCACTGAAGCTTTCTTT
TRBD2	NA	TRBV5-5	14	TRBJ2-1	CASRDGGALREQFF	TGTGCCAGCAGAGACGGGGGGGCGCTTAGGGAGCAGTTCTTC
NA	NA	TRBV12-3/TRBV12-4	15	TRBJ1-4	CASTASGVLDEKLFF	TGTGCCAGCACCGCCTCTGGGGTCTTGGATGAAAAACTGTTTTTT
NA	few	TRBV29-1	13	TRBJ2-3	CSVSIALDGTQYF	TGCAGCGTTAGTATAGCCCTTGATGGTACGCAGTATTTT
TRBD1	NA	TRBV20-1	14	TRBJ1-5	CSAVGRDRAQPQHF	TGCAGTGCGGTTGGTCGGGACAGGGCTCAGCCCCAGCATTTT
NA	NA	TRBV6-5	18	TRBJ1-6	CASSYSRLFGNRVSPLHF	TGTGCCAGCAGTTACTCGAGATTGTTTGGCAACAGGGTTTCACCCCTCCACTTT
NA	few	TRBV4-3	16	TRBJ1-4	CASSQGFREAGEKLFF	TGCGCCAGCAGCCAAGGGTTTAGAGAGGCCGGGGAAAAACTGTTTTTT
NA	few	TRBV7-9	15	TRBJ1-2	CASSKLDSDLEKYTF	TGTGCCAGCAGTAAATTGGACAGTGACCTCGAGAAGTACACCTTC
TRBD2	NA	TRBV12-3/TRBV12-4	17	TRBJ2-5	CASSAPGTSGVGETQYF	TGTGCCAGCAGTGCCCCGGGGACTAGCGGTGTTGGAGAGACCCAGTACTTC
NA	few	TRBV6-6	15	TRBJ1-2	CASSYPGEKAGGYTF	TGTGCCAGCAGTTACCCCGGAGAAAAGGCGGGCGGCTACACCTTC
NA	NA	TRBV29-1	13	TRBJ1-1	CSVSRVLNTEAFF	TGCAGCGTTTCCCGGGTCCTGAACACTGAAGCTTTCTTT
TRBD1	few	TRBV10-3	14	TRBJ2-1	CATDRGAVYNEQFF	TGTGCCACGGACAGGGGGGCCGTATACAATGAGCAGTTCTTC
NA	few	TRBV28	15	TRBJ2-3	CASSFPGGSTDTQYF	TGTGCCAGCAGTTTCCCCGGGGGAAGCACAGATACGCAGTATTTT
NA	NA	TRBV7-3	14	TRBJ2-1	CASSSRTRGHEQFF	TGTGCCAGCAGCTCTCGGACAAGGGGCCATGAGCAGTTCTTC
TRBD1	few	TRBV29-1	13	TRBJ1-1	CSGADREVTEAFF	TGCAGCGGGGCCGACAGGGAGGTCACTGAAGCTTTCTTT
TRBD1	few	TRBV4-1	15	TRBJ1-2	CASSPLTGVVYGYTF	TGCGCCAGCAGCCCCTTAACAGGGGTGGTCTATGGCTACACCTTC
NA	few	TRBV7-2	11	TRBJ2-4	CASSSGLHWYF	TGTGCCAGCAGCTCAGGCCTACACTGGTACTTC
NA	NA	TRBV29-1	12	TRBJ1-1	CSVEGGEVEAFF	TGCAGCGTTGAAGGGGGCGAGGTCGAAGCTTTCTTT
TRBD2	NA	TRBV20-1	16	TRBJ2-7	CSAGDTSGGAYNEQYF	TGCAGTGCTGGAGACACTAGCGGGGGGGCGTACAATGAGCAGTACTTC
NA	NA	TRBV29-1	14	TRBJ2-1	CSVVGQGLGYEQFF	TGCAGCGTTGTTGGTCAGGGGTTGGGTTATGAGCAGTTCTTC
NA	few	TRBV7-3	16	TRBJ2-1	CASSPDGTSAYNEQFF	TGTGCCAGCAGCCCTGATGGGACCTCAGCTTACAATGAGCAGTTCTTC
NA	many	TRBV13	11	TRBJ2-1	CASSRSGGQFF	TGTGCCAGCAGCCGTAGTGGTGGGCAGTTCTTC
NA	NA	TRBV9	16	TRBJ2-1	CASSLEGDLLYNEQFF	TGTGCCAGCAGCCTCGAGGGGGACCTATTATACAATGAGCAGTTCTTC
NA	NA	TRBV24-1	12	TRBJ2-7	CATGLREYEQYF	TGTGCCACAGGGCTAAGGGAGTACGAGCAGTACTTC
TRBD1	few	TRBV10-3	14	TRBJ1-2	CAISWDRQNYGYTF	TGTGCCATCAGTTGGGACAGGCAAAACTATGGCTACACCTTC
TRBD1	NA	TRBV5-1	15	TRBJ2-3	CANSTGTGSLHTQYF	TGCGCCAACAGCACAGGGACAGGCTCGCTACATACGCAGTATTTT
NA	NA	TRBV25-1	12	TRBJ2-7	CASKRGLYEQYF	TGTGCCAGTAAGCGAGGACTATACGAGCAGTACTTC
TRBD1	NA	TRBV6-2/TRBV6-3	15	TRBJ1-1	CASSPDREWPTEAFF	TGTGCCAGCAGTCCGGACAGGGAGTGGCCCACTGAAGCTTTCTTT
TRBD2	NA	TRBV6-2/TRBV6-3	14	TRBJ2-4	CASRTSGGKNIQYF	TGTGCCAGCAGGACTAGCGGGGGGAAAAACATTCAGTACTTC
NA	NA	TRBV27	15	TRBJ2-3	CASSFASARGDTQYF	TGTGCCAGCAGTTTCGCTAGCGCGAGGGGAGATACGCAGTATTTT